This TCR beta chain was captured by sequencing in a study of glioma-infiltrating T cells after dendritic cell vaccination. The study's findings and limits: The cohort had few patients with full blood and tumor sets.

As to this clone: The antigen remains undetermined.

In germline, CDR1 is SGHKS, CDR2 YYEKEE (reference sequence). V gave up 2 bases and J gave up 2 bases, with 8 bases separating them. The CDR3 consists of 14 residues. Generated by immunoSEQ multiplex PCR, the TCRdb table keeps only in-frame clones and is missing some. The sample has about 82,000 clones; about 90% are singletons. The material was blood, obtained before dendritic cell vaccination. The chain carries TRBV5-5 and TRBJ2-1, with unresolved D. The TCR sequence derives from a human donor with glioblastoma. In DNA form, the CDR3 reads TGTGCCAGCAGCTTAGTGGCAGCCTACAATGAGCAGTTCTTC. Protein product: CASSLVAAYNEQFF.